This T cell receptor beta chain was identified in a study of blood T cells in healthy people across ages (dated by TCRdb to 2015 to 2017). At the level of the whole study: In model experiments, template switching captured about one uniquely barcoded TCR beta cDNA molecule for every two T cells. Donors of different ages were randomly distributed across sequencing lanes to avoid experimental bias. Using deep sequencing normalized with unique cDNA molecular identifiers, the study measured how TCR beta repertoire diversity changes with age. Donors were grouped into four age groups: young (average approximately 16 years), middle-aged (39), aged (around 66) and long-lived (around 80). The study analyzed two additional independent replicas of 1 million unique cDNA reads from the same blood draw for two donors, one aged 18 to 30 and one aged 80 or older.

Paper-wide results and their limitations: Because donor CMV infection status was unknown, age-related changes in expanded clonotypes were potentially confounded. Compared with the aged group, the long-lived group had more naive CD4+ T cells, fewer expanded clones and increased TCR diversity, suggesting age selection. Estimates of total diversity from one million sequenced T cells were regarded as lower bounds and underestimates. The percentage of naive T cells measured by flow cytometry correlated strongly with observed TCR beta diversity. As age increased, observed TCR beta diversity per million T cells dropped in a roughly linear way, and a significant reduction was already evident by age approximately 40. Bulk unsorted PBMC profiling prevented conclusive comparison of naive and antigen-experienced compartments.

The CDR3 goes from the cysteine to the phenylalanine over 12 residues. Kept here is only the CDR3 DNA, which spans 36 bases and is read in frame from base 1. V loses 5 bases, J loses 5 bases, and the germline ends lie 7 bases apart. CDR1 and CDR2, looked up from the germline V gene, are SGDLS and YYNGEE. This clonotype has only a few counts. The antigen it binds to is not known. Base qualities were left out, and no much larger clone turns up one base away. The 39 donors, aged about 6 to 100 years, were systemically healthy Caucasian individuals from Russia. Roughly 10 milliliters of peripheral blood were drawn from each donor into EDTA-treated Vacutainer tubes. PBMCs were isolated by Ficoll-Paque density-gradient centrifugation, with at least 6 million obtained per sample. Total RNA, at least 6 micrograms per sample, was extracted from PBMCs with Trizol reagent. For every donor, an aliquot of PBMCs went through flow cytometry to measure the percentages of naive CD45RAhigh/CD27high T cells.

Receptors were amplified or captured by 5' RACE. These reads were obtained on an Illumina HiSeq 2500. A second roughly 7 to 12 cycle PCR used a sample-barcoded 5' primer and a J-beta primer mix. Each TCR beta cDNA molecule received a unique molecular identifier from a template-switch 5' adaptor carrying 12 random nucleotides. At least 2.5 million CDR3-containing paired-end reads were obtained from each sample. The Mint cDNA synthesis kit, primed by a TRBC-specific oligonucleotide, was used to synthesize first-strand cDNA from all RNA. Following uracil-DNA glycosylase treatment, all cDNA underwent a first 18-cycle PCR with the universal primers M1SS and BC2_uni_R. Regarding the original processing steps: Each sample was normalized by randomly selecting 1 million high-quality reads, each carrying a distinct molecular identifier. Instead of being binned into consensus sequences, reads with shared molecular identifiers were discarded. MiTCR, run with a Q25 quality threshold and the strictest error-elimination algorithm, handled CDR3 identification, clonotype clustering and error correction. Lower-bound total TCR beta diversity was estimated with a nonparametric unseen species model using Euler transformation. TCRdb took the public reads, trimmed them with fastp at Q25, ran MiXCR for clone calling and kept in-frame beta chains. Every entry covers one CDR3 protein and lists the most common genes and DNA from its rows. In this record, the V and J calls reflect TCRdb's handling and not the investigators' own analysis. A total of some 860,000 distinct CDR3 sequences appear in this sample, 45% to 70% of them only once. Roughly 24% of the sample lies in the top ten.

The specimen was blood. The TCR sequence derives from a man in his forties in good health. This sequence uses TRBV9 and TRBJ2-2; confidence is insufficient to name the D gene. The CDR3 in this case is CASSVGTGELFF. Read as DNA, the sequence is TGTGCCAGCAGTGTGGGTACCGGGGAGCTGTTTTTT.